This TCR beta chain was observed in a study of vaccination and CD4 T cells after COVID-19. Study overall: Drawing of post-COVID samples took place a median about 100 days after diagnosis (range 35 to 161).

The treatment is: approximately nine-day PBMC culture with coronavirus spike peptide pools or control peptides (ViraFEST assay). Germline V lookup: CDR1 MNHEY, CDR2 SMNVEV (reference sequence). V trimming: 6 bases; J trimming: 2 bases; junction bases outside the gene matches: 4. This CDR3 has 13 amino acids. Of note for this clonotype: Its target is unknown.

Oncomine TCR Beta short-read sequencing was applied to DNA from cultured CD4+ T cells. TCRdb recomputed calls from the PCR reads with MiXCR, one row per CDR3 protein. The sample lists about 18,000 distinct CDR3 sequences, roughly 73% occurring once. This clonotype originated in a human donor who received a COVID-19 vaccine. Sample: CD4+ T cells from blood, cultured in vitro, taken after SARS-CoV-2 vaccination. The chain recombines TRBV27 with TRBJ2-7; 7 positions match TRBD1. The CDR3 region has the DNA TGTGCCAGCAGGAGACAGGGTCCCTACGAGCAGTACTTC. This codes for CASRRQGPYEQYF.